This T cell receptor beta chain was retrieved from a study of blood T cell repertoires in COVID-19. Study summary: Researchers got acute and convalescent COVID-19 samples from the United States, Italy and Spain. PBMCs, B-cell-depleted T cells, or T cells were the source of the cDNA or gDNA that made up the material.

Germline V gives CDR1 LNHDA, CDR2 SQIVND (reference sequence). This CDR3 has 14 amino acids. With 2 bases removed from V and 3 bases from J, the gap between germline ends came to 8 bases. Original data processing: By means of reference gene primer amplification, nucleated cell counts were estimated. Profiled with immunoSEQ multiplex PCR; TCRdb holds only in-frame clones, not every one. For V, J and clone size, that table is used; D and trimming come from the DNA. The sample shows 90,000 to 130,000 clones, 82% of them seen only once. The clonotype was recovered from a man between 65 and 80 years old with acute or convalescent COVID-19. V and J are TRBV19 and TRBJ2-1; D may be TRBD1 (6 bases). Sequenced material: peripheral blood. CDR3 nucleotide sequence: TGTGCCAGTAGTATACCACAGGGCTACAATGAGCAGTTCTTC. The encoded protein is CASSIPQGYNEQFF.